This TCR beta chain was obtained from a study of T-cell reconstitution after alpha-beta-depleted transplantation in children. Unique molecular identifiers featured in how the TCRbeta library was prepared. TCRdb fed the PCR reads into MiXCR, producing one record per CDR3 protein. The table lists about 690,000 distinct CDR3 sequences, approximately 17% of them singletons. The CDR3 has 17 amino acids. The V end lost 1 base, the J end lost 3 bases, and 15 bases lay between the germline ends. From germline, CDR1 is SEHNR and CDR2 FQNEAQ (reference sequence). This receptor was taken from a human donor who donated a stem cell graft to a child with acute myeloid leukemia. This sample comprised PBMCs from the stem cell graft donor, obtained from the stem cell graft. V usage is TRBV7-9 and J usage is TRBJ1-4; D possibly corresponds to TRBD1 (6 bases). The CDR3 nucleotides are TGTGCCAGCAGCTTAGTCCAGGGGATCACGGCTAATGAAAAACTGTTTTTT. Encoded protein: CASSLVQGITANEKLFF.